This TCR beta chain was documented in a study of blood T cell repertoires in COVID-19. Per the authors' pipeline: Counts of nucleated cells, estimated from reference gene primer amplification, were obtained. Using immunoSEQ multiplex PCR, the repertoire was profiled, and TCRdb retains in-frame clones only, with some absent. Clone size and the V and J calls come from that table; the DNA yielded D and trimming. The table lists hundreds of thousands of clones, over 80% of them singletons. Trimming took 5 bases from V and 5 from J; bases not matched to a gene: 3. CDR1 and CDR2 from the germline V gene are MDHEN and SYDVKM. The CDR3 extends over 13 amino acids.

The chain joins TRBV28 to TRBJ1-5, with 7 bases that match TRBD1. This receptor was identified in a woman aged 40-49 years who had recovered from COVID-19. The sequencing input was peripheral blood. DNA for the CDR3: TGTGCCAGCAGTCTGGGACAGTATCAGCCCCAGCATTTT. It specifies CASSLGQYQPQHF.